This TCR beta chain was found in a study of identifying expanded T cells in peripheral blood. The CDR3 covers 15 residues. Trimming took 3 bases from V and 0 from J, leaving 11 bases between them. To note about this clone: Its matching antigen is unknown.

The data were produced by immunoSEQ multiplex PCR, yet TCRdb's version contains in-frame clones alone and is incomplete. This sample has approximately 100,000 clones, with around 88% found just once. Study-wide results and limits: Clone count variance between roughly 2-week samples rose with total template count. Over two and four weeks, about 17 and 20 clones changed, versus around 1.2 between replicates.

Healthy donors had no documented immune events, such as infections, while sampled. Sequences were obtained from blood. This rearrangement joins TRBV23-1 to TRBJ1-1; D is uncertain. TRBV23-1 is an ORF, and what it does is uncertain. The clonotype originates from a person aged 18-69 years in good health. CDR3 sequence: CASSHPENMNTEAFF. In DNA form, the CDR3 reads TGCGCCAGCAGTCACCCAGAGAACATGAACACTGAAGCTTTCTTT.